These 24 T cell receptor beta chains were all obtained from the same sample, sequenced in a study of control samples from healthy donors and cancer patients. Method: immunoSEQ multiplex PCR; TCRdb's copy keeps in-frame clones and lacks some. The data contain under 150,000 clones, about nine tenths of them singletons. The sequenced sample consisted of blood. The receptors come from a man between 25 and 39 years old in good health.

The gene calls are TRBV18 and TRBJ1-4; tentatively, D is TRBD1 (6 bases). Germline CDR1 is KGHSH and CDR2 is LQKENI. V lost 2 bases to trimming and J lost 3 bases, with 10 bases between them. CDR3 size: 15 residues. CDR3 nucleotide sequence: TGTGCCAGCTCACCAAGCCCAGGGGCTAATGAAAAACTGTTTTTT. Translating it yields CASSPSPGANEKLFF.

The chain combines TRBV6-5 with TRBJ2-7, with D tentatively TRBD1 or TRBD2 (6 bases each). The CDR3 has 14 amino acids. Trimming stripped 6 bases from V and 6 bases from J, with 18 bases between. Germline V lookup: CDR1 MNHEY, CDR2 SVGAGI. In DNA form, the CDR3 reads TGTGCCAGCAGCCAGGGGACTCCCGCGGCCGAGCAGTACTTC. Translation gives CASSQGTPAAEQYF.

The chain has TRBV19 and TRBJ2-3; TRBD1 matches at 8 bases. V was pared by 6 bases and J by 2 bases, with 7 bases of the junction left unmatched. Germline CDR1 LNHDA, CDR2 SQIVND (reference sequence). This CDR3 has 15 residues. The CDR3 protein is CASRPDRASTDTQYF. CDR3 nucleotides: TGTGCCAGTAGACCGGACAGGGCATCCACAGATACGCAGTATTTT.

The chain uses TRBV5-1 and TRBJ1-5, with TRBD1 matching over 9 bases. CDR3 length equals 14 residues. V dropped 4 bases and J dropped 4; count of bases not matched to a gene: 3. CDR1 SGHRS and CDR2 YFSETQ come from the germline V gene. DNA for the CDR3: TGCGCCAGCAGCCAAGGGACAGGGAATCAGCCCCAGCATTTT. Encoded protein: CASSQGTGNQPQHF.

This clone has a single count. V and J are TRBV11-1 and TRBJ1-1, with D hard to call. Per germline, CDR1 SGHAT and CDR2 FQDESV (reference sequence). The CDR3 runs to 14 residues. The V and J ends lost 1 base and 1 base respectively, with 7 bases between them. In DNA, the CDR3 is TGTGCCAGCAGCTTAGGTGGCGCGAACACTGAAGCTTTCTTT. Protein product: CASSLGGANTEAFF.

The chain joins TRBV19 to TRBJ1-1; the D is unclear. The CDR3 totals 14 residues. V was cut by 7 bases and J by 2 bases, with 14 bases left in between. Germline assignment: CDR1 LNHDA and CDR2 SQIVND (reference sequence). CDR3 coding DNA: TGTGCCAGTAACTACCAAGGCTTAAACACTGAAGCTTTCTTT. Its translation is CASNYQGLNTEAFF.

The V gene is TRBV19, the J gene TRBJ1-2; D is undetermined. The CDR3 contains 13 residues. From germline, CDR1 is LNHDA and CDR2 SQIVND (reference sequence). The V end was cut by 9 bases, the J end by 5 bases, with 16 bases between. DNA for the CDR3: TGTGCCAGAAAAAAGACGGGGAGTTATGGCTACACCTTC. It codes for CARKKTGSYGYTF.

The chain employs TRBV6-2 or TRBV6-3 and TRBJ2-7; D is undetermined. V lost 4 bases, J lost 1 base, and 5 bases lay in between. Germline V gene lookup returns CDR1 MNHEY and CDR2 SVGEGT. The CDR3 is made up of 12 amino acids. The CDR3 here is CASSFTSYEQYF. In nucleotides, the CDR3 is TGTGCCAGCAGTTTTACTTCCTACGAGCAGTACTTC.

Only one count was recorded for this clone. The rearrangement uses TRBV7-9 and TRBJ2-1; D might be TRBD2 (6 bases). Looked up from germline, CDR1 is SEHNR and CDR2 is FQNEAQ (reference sequence). Trimming left V 0 bases short and J 0 bases short, with 9 bases between. The CDR3 runs 16 residues. The CDR3 DNA reads as TGTGCCAGCAGCTTAGCGGGCGGGACCTCCTACAATGAGCAGTTCTTC. Its protein product is CASSLAGGTSYNEQFF. The entire variable domain, with the rest obtained from reference TRBV7-9 and TRBJ2-1, is as follows: DTGVSQNPRHKITKRGQNVTFRCDPISEHNRLYWYRQTLGQGPEFLTYFQNEAQLEKSRLLSDRFSAERPKGSFSTLEIQRTEQGDSAMYLCASSLAGGTSYNEQFFGPGTRLTVL.

This clone showed up just once. The rearrangement joins TRBV18 to TRBJ2-5; TRBD2 agrees at 8 bases. Germline trimming cut 3 bases from V and 1 base from J; bases unmatched to any gene: 10. The CDR3 runs to 17 residues. Germline CDR1 KGHSH, CDR2 LQKENI. CDR3 nucleotides: TGTGCCAGCTCACCTAATTCCCGGCTAGCGGGCCAAGAGACCCAGTACTTC. This sequence encodes CASSPNSRLAGQETQYF.

V gene TRBV5-6 combines with J gene TRBJ2-7, with TRBD1 matching 9 bases. Trimming cost V 4 bases and J 3 bases; bases outside gene matches: 8. The CDR3 loop spans 15 amino acids. Germline V gives CDR1 SGHDT, CDR2 YYEEEE. CDR3 region: CASSREQGAGYEQYF. CDR3 DNA sequence: TGTGCCAGCAGCCGAGAACAGGGGGCAGGCTACGAGCAGTACTTC.

The V call is TRBV4-1, the J call TRBJ2-6; D possibly uses TRBD1 or TRBD2 (5 bases each). The V end was cut by 2 bases, the J end by 2 bases, with 16 bases between. In germline, CDR1 is MGHRA, CDR2 YSYEKL. The CDR3 contains 18 residues. The CDR3 coding sequence is TGCGCCAGCAGCCAACCCGGCGGGTGGGGCGCTGGGGCCAACGTCCTGACTTTC. Translated, it gives CASSQPGGWGAGANVLTF.

The chain carries TRBV3-1 (or the pseudogene TRBV3-2) and TRBJ2-1, with 8 bases matching TRBD2. With 3 bases clipped from V and 6 bases from J, the junction kept 7 bases outside the gene matches. Germline CDR1 and CDR2: LGHDT and YNNKEL (reference sequence). This CDR3 has 15 residues. The CDR3 coding sequence is TGTGCCAGCAGCCACAGGCGGGGGGCTGGCAATGAGCAGTTCTTC. It codes for CASSHRRGAGNEQFF.

This rearrangement joins TRBV6-5 to TRBJ1-1; D gene unclear. The V and J ends lost 6 bases and 10 bases respectively, with 12 bases between them. CDR3 length: 11 amino acids. Germline CDR1 reads MNHEY; CDR2 reads SVGAGI. The CDR3 DNA follows: TGTGCCAGCAGGGACCTGTATTTAGCTTTCTTT. This translates into CASRDLYLAFF.

The rearrangement uses TRBV7-9 and TRBJ2-7; D is unresolved. Germline CDR1 SEHNR, CDR2 FQNEAQ (reference sequence). Trimming removed 3 bases from V and 2 bases from J, with 8 bases in between. This CDR3 is built from 13 residues. CDR3 loop: CASSFYTAYEQYF. In DNA, the CDR3 is TGTGCCAGCAGCTTCTATACAGCCTACGAGCAGTACTTC.

The chain carries TRBV18 and TRBJ1-1; D is uncertain. The V gene lost 3 bases and the J gene lost 0 bases, with 11 bases spanning the gap. Per the germline V gene, CDR1 is KGHSH and CDR2 is LQKENI. The CDR3 is made up of 15 amino acids. CDR3 sequence reads: CASSPMLLMNTEAFF. CDR3 sequence (DNA): TGTGCCAGCTCACCCATGTTACTTATGAACACTGAAGCTTTCTTT.

V gene TRBV25-1 combines with J gene TRBJ1-2, with D hard to call. Per germline, CDR1 MGHDK and CDR2 SYGVNS. Trimming cost V 2 bases and J 2 bases, with 6 bases left between them. The CDR3 consists of 13 residues. The CDR3 loop is CASSERQNYGYTF. The CDR3 DNA sequence: TGTGCCAGCAGTGAAAGACAAAACTATGGCTACACCTTC.

The chain links TRBV19 to TRBJ1-2, with D possibly matching TRBD1 (6 bases). The CDR3 sequence is 17 residues long. Germline-derived CDR1 and CDR2 are LNHDA and SQIVND (reference sequence). V shed 1 base and J shed 1 base, with 16 bases lying between them. In DNA form, the CDR3 reads TGTGCCAGTAGTATAGGGATCCGGGACACGGATAACTATGGCTACACCTTC. This codes for CASSIGIRDTDNYGYTF.

CDR3 DNA sequence: TGTGCCAGCGACAGGGGCGCTAACTATGGCTACACCTTC. It yields the protein CASDRGANYGYTF. This chain links TRBV19 with TRBJ1-2; 8 bases align to TRBD1. The CDR3 covers 13 residues. Looked up from germline, CDR1 is LNHDA and CDR2 is SQIVND (reference sequence). Losses at the gene ends were 9 bases for V and 0 bases for J; bases not matched to a gene: 3.

The V call is TRBV10-3, the J call TRBJ2-5; 12 bases are shared with TRBD1. V was clipped by 8 bases and J by 5 bases; unmatched bases: 6. Germline values: CDR1 ENHRY, CDR2 SYGVKD. There are 14 residues in the CDR3. CDR3 loop: CAIAGQGAWETQYF. The CDR3 coding sequence is TGTGCCATCGCGGGACAGGGGGCTTGGGAGACCCAGTACTTC.

The chain recombines TRBV10-3 with TRBJ2-2, with a tentative D call TRBD1 (5 bases). Germline assignment: CDR1 ENHRY and CDR2 SYGVKD. Between the trimmed V and J ends, which lost 1 base and 7 bases, there was a span of 19 bases. The CDR3 loop spans 17 amino acids. The DNA for the CDR3 is TGTGCCATCAGTGAGTTCCGCCCGACAGAGGTTGGCGGGGAGCTGTTTTTT. Its protein is CAISEFRPTEVGGELFF.

The chain couples TRBV16 to TRBJ2-3; D is uncertain. Germline loops: CDR1 KGHSY, CDR2 FQNENV. The germline V and J ends were trimmed by 0 bases and 2 bases, with 6 bases remaining between them. CDR3 length: 14 amino acids. Written as DNA, the CDR3 is TGTGCCAGCAGCCAATCGGGCATCACAGATACGCAGTATTTT. This encodes CASSQSGITDTQYF.

This chain uses TRBV5-5 with TRBJ2-7; TRBD1 might be the D (5 bases). Germline assignment: CDR1 SGHKS and CDR2 YYEKEE (reference sequence). V gave up 0 bases and J gave up 2 bases, with 12 bases separating them. The CDR3 extends over 15 amino acids. The CDR3 DNA reads as TGTGCCAGCAGCTTGGCTACAGGAAGGCCCTACGAGCAGTACTTC. Translating gives CASSLATGRPYEQYF.

This chain connects TRBV29-1 to TRBJ2-2; the D gene is possibly TRBD1 (6 bases). Trimming stripped 4 bases from V and 2 bases from J, with 14 bases between. CDR3 length: 15 amino acids. In germline, CDR1 is SQVTM, CDR2 ANQGSEA. For the CDR3, the DNA is TGCAGCGTTGGGGGCAGGGGCACTAACACCGGGGAGCTGTTTTTT. Protein product: CSVGGRGTNTGELFF.